This T cell receptor (beta chain) is drawn from a study of cytomegalovirus exposure and HLA in healthy donors. CDR1 and CDR2 (germline): SGDLS, YYNGEE. CDR3 size: 14 residues. V lost 0 bases and J 1 base, leaving 7 bases between the germline ends. On this clone: Antigen specificity is unknown. Other DNA sequences within the sample encode an identical CDR3.

PCR involved 60 Vbeta and 13 Jbeta primers. Generated by immunoSEQ multiplex PCR, the TCRdb table keeps only in-frame clones and is missing some. The table has under 200,000 clones, approximately 77% seen once. Notes on the study in general: V- and J-gene trimming of TCR beta was linked (in a later analysis) to a missense DCLRE1C variant. Presence/absence analyses treated sequencing depth as roughly uniform across donors.

This rearrangement joins TRBV9 to TRBJ1-1; tentative D call: TRBD1 (6 bases). The receptor was isolated from a male donor in good health and CMV-seronegative. Sequences were obtained from PBMCs. CDR3 amino acids: CASSVVGGNTEAFF. The CDR3 nucleotides read TGTGCCAGCAGCGTAGTAGGGGGGAACACTGAAGCTTTCTTT.